This entry describes one T cell receptor (beta chain). MiXCR, applied by TCRdb to the RT-PCR reads, yields one record per CDR3 protein. The sample has around 700,000 distinct CDR3 sequences; 13% to 15% are singletons. The sample comprised memory CD4+ T cells from blood. The receptor was isolated from a female donor in good health, serving as a healthy control.

Written as DNA, the CDR3 is TGTGCCAGCAGAGGATCAGGGGCAGTCCAGTTCTTC. Its translation is CASRGSGAVQFF. The V and J genes are TRBV27 and TRBJ2-1, with D maybe TRBD1 (6 bases). Germline CDR1 is MNHEY and CDR2 is SMNVEV (reference sequence). V was cut by 6 bases and J by 13 bases, with 16 bases left in between. The CDR3 contains 12 residues.